Detailed here is one T cell receptor (beta chain). Sequenced by immunoSEQ multiplex PCR; TCRdb stores in-frame clones only, minus some. Of a few hundred thousand clones in the sample, approximately 80% were seen once. The sample originates from a study of blood T cell repertoires in COVID-19. Whole-study context: The United States, Italy and Spain were the sources of the acute and convalescent COVID-19 samples.

What was sequenced was PBMCs or T cells enriched from blood (not recorded which). The receptor's source is a man aged 30 to 39 with acute COVID-19.

The CDR3 DNA sequence: TGTGCCAGCTCGTACAGGGAGGGCACTGAAGCTTTCTTT. Amino acids: CASSYREGTEAFF. V gene TRBV18 combines with J gene TRBJ1-1; D might be TRBD1 (6 bases). V dropped 6 bases and J dropped 4 bases, with 12 bases sitting between them. The CDR3 is 13 residues long. The germline CDR1 and CDR2 sequences are KGHSH and LQKENI.